The rows below give T cell receptor beta chains drawn from one sample of a study of T-cell memory formation after mild COVID-19. TCRdb processed the 5' RACE reads anew with MiXCR; each CDR3 protein has one entry. The data contain about 340,000 distinct CDR3 sequences, over 10% of them singletons. The sample consisted of PBMCs or a T cell subset sorted from them (not recorded which). The receptors shown here come from a man younger than 35 who had mild COVID-19 (a few samples of this study predate the infection). Cell type and time point are not known. Both conserved end residues are trimmed from each CDR3. Fields, in order: CDR3 protein, CDR3 length, J gene, V gene.

SVEDVASGRRSTDTQY	16	TRBJ2-3	TRBV29-1
ASSLREGTGELF	12	TRBJ2-2	TRBV7-2
ASSSRPVGEHYGYT	14	TRBJ1-2	TRBV11-1
ASSSPETDTQY	11	TRBJ2-3	TRBV7-2
ASSQSPGHNMNTEAF	15	TRBJ1-1	TRBV9
ASSPFLGDEKLF	12	TRBJ1-4	TRBV7-2
ASAEMGALNEQY	12	TRBJ2-7	TRBV18
ASSMGTGGWY	10	TRBJ2-7	TRBV6-1
ASRGGEAGELF	11	TRBJ2-2	TRBV7-7
ASIVSGGLVETQY	13	TRBJ2-5	TRBV2
ASSGAEIYEQY	11	TRBJ2-7	TRBV19
ASSPHGTGSSYEQY	14	TRBJ2-7	TRBV5-6
ASSLMARFGVSSTDTQY	17	TRBJ2-3	TRBV27